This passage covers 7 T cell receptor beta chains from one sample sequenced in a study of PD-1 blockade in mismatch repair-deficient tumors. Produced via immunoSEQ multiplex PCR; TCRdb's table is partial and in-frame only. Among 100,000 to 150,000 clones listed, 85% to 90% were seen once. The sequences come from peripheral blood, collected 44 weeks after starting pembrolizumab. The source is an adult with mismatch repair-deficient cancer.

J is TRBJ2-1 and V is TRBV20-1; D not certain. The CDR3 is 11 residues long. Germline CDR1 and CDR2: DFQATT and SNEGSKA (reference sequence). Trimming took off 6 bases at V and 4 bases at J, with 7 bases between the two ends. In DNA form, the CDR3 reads TGCAGTGCCCGCAAATACAATGAGCAGTTCTTC. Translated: CSARKYNEQFF.

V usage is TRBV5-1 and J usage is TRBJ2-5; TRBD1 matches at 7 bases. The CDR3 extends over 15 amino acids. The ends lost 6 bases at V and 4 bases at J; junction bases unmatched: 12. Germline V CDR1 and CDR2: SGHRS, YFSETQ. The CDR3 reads CASTQGGSGGETQYF. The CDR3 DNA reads TGCGCCAGCACTCAAGGGGGCAGTGGTGGAGAGACCCAGTACTTC. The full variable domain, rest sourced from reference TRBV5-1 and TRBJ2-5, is KAGVTQTPRYLIKTRGQQVTLSCSPISGHRSVSWYQQTPGQGLQFLFEYFSETQRNKGNFPGRFSGRQFSNSRSEMNVSTLELGDSALYLCASTQGGSGGETQYFGPGTRLLVL.

The CDR3 coding sequence is TGCGCCAGCAGCCAAGGGACTAGCGGGCTTAGCTCCTACAATGAGCAGTTCTTC. Translated, it gives CASSQGTSGLSSYNEQFF. This chain connects TRBV5-1 to TRBJ2-1, with 12 bases fitting TRBD2. Germline CDR1 is SGHRS and CDR2 is YFSETQ. The CDR3 is 18 residues long. The junction had 8 bases not matched to a gene; V was cut back by 4 bases and J by 0 bases.

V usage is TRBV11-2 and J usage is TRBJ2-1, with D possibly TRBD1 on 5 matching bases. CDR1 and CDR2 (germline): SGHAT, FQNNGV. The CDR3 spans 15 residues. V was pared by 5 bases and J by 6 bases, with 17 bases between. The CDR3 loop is CASSLQGIRSNEQFF. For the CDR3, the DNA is TGTGCCAGCAGCCTCCAGGGTATACGGAGCAATGAGCAGTTCTTC. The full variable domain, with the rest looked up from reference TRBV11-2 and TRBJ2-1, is EAGVAQSPRYKIIEKRQSVAFWCNPISGHATLYWYQQILGQGPKLLIQFQNNGVVDDSQLPKDRFSAERLKGVDSTLKIQPAKLEDSAVYLCASSLQGIRSNEQFFGPGTRLTVL.

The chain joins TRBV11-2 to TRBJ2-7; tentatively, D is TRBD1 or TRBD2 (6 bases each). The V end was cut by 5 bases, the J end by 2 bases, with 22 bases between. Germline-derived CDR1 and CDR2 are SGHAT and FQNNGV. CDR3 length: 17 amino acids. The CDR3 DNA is TGTGCCAGCAGCCCCAGAGGGGGGATAGGAAGGACCTACGAGCAGTACTTC. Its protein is CASSPRGGIGRTYEQYF.

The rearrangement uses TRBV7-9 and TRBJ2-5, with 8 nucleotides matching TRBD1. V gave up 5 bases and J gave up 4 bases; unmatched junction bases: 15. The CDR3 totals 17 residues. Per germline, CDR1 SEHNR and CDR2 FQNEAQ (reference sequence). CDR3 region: CASSPGAATGAVETQYF. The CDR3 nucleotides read TGTGCCAGCAGCCCAGGGGCCGCGACAGGGGCGGTAGAGACCCAGTACTTC.

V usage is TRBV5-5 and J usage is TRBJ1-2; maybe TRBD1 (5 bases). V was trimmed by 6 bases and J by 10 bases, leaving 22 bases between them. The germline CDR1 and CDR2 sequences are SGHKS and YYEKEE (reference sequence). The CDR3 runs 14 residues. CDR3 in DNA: TGTGCCAGCAACCAATTTGTTGCAGGGTGGAACTACACCTTC. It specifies CASNQFVAGWNYTF.